The present T cell receptor beta chain was sequenced within a study of neurological immune-mediated disorders. TCRdb redid the calling of the 5' RACE reads with MiXCR, one entry per CDR3 protein. This table has roughly 45,000 distinct CDR3 sequences, 13% appearing once. Time point defined: longitudinal time-point 2. In this sample, this clonotype turned up many times. The CDR3 consists of 14 residues. Germline lookup yields CDR1 SGHRS and CDR2 YFSETQ. V was clipped by 0 bases and J by 8 bases; unmatched bases: 3. Sequenced sample: PBMCs. The clonotype was recovered from a male donor with HTLV-1-associated myelopathy (HAM/TSP). The chain uses TRBV5-1 and TRBJ1-4, with 8 positions matching TRBD1. CDR3: CASSLDRGSEKLFF. For the CDR3, the DNA is TGCGCCAGCAGCTTGGACAGGGGGAGCGAAAAACTGTTTTTT. Together with reference TRBV5-1 and TRBJ1-4, the CDR3 gives the full variable domain: KAGVTQTPRYLIKTRGQQVTLSCSPISGHRSVSWYQQTPGQGLQFLFEYFSETQRNKGNFPGRFSGRQFSNSRSEMNVSTLELGDSALYLCASSLDRGSEKLFFGSGTQLSVL.